This T cell receptor beta chain derives from a study of graft-versus-host responses after intestinal transplantation. Study background: Each patient got anti-thymocyte globulin induction, then tacrolimus and steroids for roughly 3 years. Overall study findings and caveats: GvH clones detected in recipient marrow included some appearing first in ileum or blood. Early declines in HvG clones that occurred post-transplant were associated with peak circulating GvH clone levels.

The CDR3 spans 19 residues. Trimming left V 1 base short and J 2 bases short, with 23 bases between. The V gene's germline CDR1 is SGHRS and CDR2 YFSETQ. Produced via immunoSEQ multiplex PCR; TCRdb's table is partial and in-frame only. The sample carries 29,000 or so clones, 80% recorded once. On this clone itself: What it binds is unknown.

The starting material, graft tissue, was processed to release intraepithelial and lamina propria lymphocytes. This specimen was ileum tissue, taken 98 days after intestinal transplantation. The origin of this receptor is a human patient who received an intestinal transplant, so some T cells may come from the graft donor. The V gene is TRBV5-1, the J gene TRBJ2-3; D tentatively fits TRBD1 or TRBD2 (5 bases each). CDR3 bases: TGCGCCAGCAGCTTGTGGGGGTATTTACGGGGTATTCCCACAGATACGCAGTATTTT. It specifies CASSLWGYLRGIPTDTQYF.